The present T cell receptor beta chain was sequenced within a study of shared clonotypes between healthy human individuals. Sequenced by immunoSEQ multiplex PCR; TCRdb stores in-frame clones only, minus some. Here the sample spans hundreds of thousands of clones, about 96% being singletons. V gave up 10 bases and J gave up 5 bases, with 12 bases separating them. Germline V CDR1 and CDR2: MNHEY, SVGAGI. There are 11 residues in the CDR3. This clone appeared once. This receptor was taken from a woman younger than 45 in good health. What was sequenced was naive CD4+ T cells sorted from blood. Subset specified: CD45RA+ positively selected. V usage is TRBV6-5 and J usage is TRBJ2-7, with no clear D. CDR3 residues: CATRKGHEQYF. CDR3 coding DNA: TGTGCCACCCGGAAGGGCCACGAGCAGTACTTC.